Below are 17 T cell receptor beta chains sequenced from a single sample in a study of cytotoxic CD8 clonotypes in ibrutinib-treated CLL. Profiling relied on immunoSEQ multiplex PCR, and the TCRdb table lists in-frame clones only, not all of them. In the table there are approximately 210,000 clones, over 60% of which are singletons. Sequencing was performed on PBMCs, taken after 24 months of ibrutinib treatment. These receptors were collected from a human donor with chronic lymphocytic leukemia.

V usage is TRBV9 and J usage is TRBJ2-6; the D is unclear. Between the trimmed V and J ends, which lost 4 bases and 3 bases, there was a span of 8 bases. The CDR3 covers 14 residues. Germline V gene sequence: CDR1 SGDLS, CDR2 YYNGEE. CDR3 region: CASSHGRGANVLTF. For the CDR3, the DNA is TGTGCCAGCAGCCATGGGCGTGGGGCCAACGTCCTGACTTTC.

The chain is built from TRBV29-1 and TRBJ2-3; D unresolved. CDR1 is SQVTM and CDR2 is ANQGSEA in the germline V gene. This CDR3 has 16 residues. Between the trimmed V and J ends, which lost 2 bases and 0 bases, there was a span of 15 bases. CDR3: CSVEYFRATSTDTQYF. The DNA for the CDR3 is TGCAGCGTTGAATATTTTCGGGCCACTAGCACAGATACGCAGTATTTT.

The rearrangement joins TRBV9 to TRBJ1-2, with D hard to call. CDR1 and CDR2 from the germline V gene are SGDLS and YYNGEE. With 0 bases removed from V and 3 bases from J, the gap between germline ends came to 15 bases. CDR3 length equals 16 residues. In DNA, the CDR3 is TGTGCCAGCAGCGTAGGAAACGGTAACGGGGACTATGGCTACACCTTC. It translates to CASSVGNGNGDYGYTF.

Comment on this clone: Other DNA sequences in this specimen translate into the identical CDR3. The chain joins TRBV5-4 to TRBJ1-1; TRBD1 is a possible D gene (6 bases). CDR3 length equals 17 residues. V dropped 3 bases and J dropped 0 bases, with 18 bases sitting between them. Germline assignment: CDR1 SGHNT and CDR2 YYREEE (reference sequence). CDR3 coding DNA: TGTGCCAGCAGCTCCCCCAAGGGGGGGCGGATGAACACTGAAGCTTTCTTT. Its protein product is CASSSPKGGRMNTEAFF.

This clone was recorded a few times. The chain is built from TRBV12-5 and TRBJ1-5; D unclear. Germline V gives CDR1 LGHNT, CDR2 FRNRAP. V lost 1 base and J lost 4, with 2 bases in between. This CDR3 is 12 amino acids long. The CDR3 DNA is TGTGCTAGTGGTTTGGGGAATCAGCCCCAGCATTTT. Protein: CASGLGNQPQHF. Full variable domain (outside the CDR3, taken from reference TRBV12-5 and TRBJ1-5): DARVTQTPRHKVTEMGQEVTMRCQPILGHNTVFWYRQTMMQGLELLAYFRNRAPLDDSGMPKDRFSAEMPDATLATLKIQPSEPRDSAVYFCASGLGNQPQHFGDGTRLSIL.

This rearrangement joins TRBV30 to TRBJ2-3, with 7 bases lining up with TRBD2. The CDR3 has 18 amino acids. In germline, CDR1 is GTSNPN, CDR2 SVGIG (reference sequence). V trimming: 2 bases; J trimming: 2 bases; junction bases outside the gene matches: 16. This chain's CDR3 is CAWSKGVAGEFPTDTQYF. The CDR3 DNA follows: TGTGCCTGGAGTAAAGGGGTAGCGGGCGAGTTCCCCACAGATACGCAGTATTTT.

The rearrangement uses TRBV27 and TRBJ2-1; 10 bases match TRBD2. The CDR3 is made up of 16 amino acids. With 2 bases clipped from V and 8 bases from J, the junction kept 9 bases outside the gene matches. Germline CDR1 is MNHEY and CDR2 is SMNVEV (reference sequence). CDR3 sequence (DNA): TGTGCCAGCAGTTTACCCCCTAGCGGGAGCGTTCATGAGCAGTTCTTC. Protein sequence: CASSLPPSGSVHEQFF.

V is TRBV7-9 and J is TRBJ2-1; TRBD1 might be the D (5 bases). Germline V gene data show CDR1 as SEHNR and CDR2 as FQNEAQ (reference sequence). The CDR3 has 13 residues. V lost 3 bases to trimming and J lost 8 bases, with 11 bases between them. The DNA of the CDR3 is TGTGCCAGCAGCTTCCGCGGACACTATGAGCAGTTCTTC. Its protein is CASSFRGHYEQFF.

V usage is TRBV7-2 and J usage is TRBJ2-1; 12 nucleotides align to TRBD2. From germline, CDR1 is SGHTA and CDR2 FQGNSA. V was clipped by 0 bases and J by 6 bases; unmatched bases: 6. This CDR3 spans 17 amino acids. The CDR3 reads CASSLAPTSGSSNEQFF. CDR3 DNA sequence: TGTGCCAGCAGCTTAGCCCCGACTAGCGGGAGTTCCAATGAGCAGTTCTTC.

The J gene is TRBJ2-7, the V gene TRBV5-1, with a tentative D call TRBD2 (6 bases). V dropped 6 bases and J dropped 2 bases, with 12 bases sitting between them. CDR1 is SGHRS and CDR2 is YFSETQ in the germline V gene. This CDR3 is 13 amino acids long. The CDR3 coding sequence is TGCGCCAGCAACCGGGACTCTACCTACGAGCAGTACTTC. Protein sequence: CASNRDSTYEQYF. Complete variable domain (other parts from reference TRBV5-1 and TRBJ2-7): KAGVTQTPRYLIKTRGQQVTLSCSPISGHRSVSWYQQTPGQGLQFLFEYFSETQRNKGNFPGRFSGRQFSNSRSEMNVSTLELGDSALYLCASNRDSTYEQYFGPGTRLTVT.

There are a few counts of this clone. The gene calls are TRBV6-1 and TRBJ2-3, with D perhaps matching TRBD2 (6 bases). The CDR3 covers 13 residues. Germline V CDR1 and CDR2: MNHNS, SASEGT. V was trimmed by 8 bases and J by 4 bases, leaving 13 bases between them. CDR3 coding DNA: TGTGCCAGCGTGCGGGACGGACCAGATACGCAGTATTTT. Translation: CASVRDGPDTQYF.

CDR3: CATGVGASYEQYF. In DNA form, the CDR3 reads TGTGCCACCGGAGTCGGGGCCTCCTACGAGCAGTACTTC. The chain carries TRBV15 and TRBJ2-7; D is tentatively TRBD1 or TRBD2 (5 bases each). V lost 8 bases, J lost 0 bases, and 11 bases lay in between. From germline, CDR1 is LNHNV and CDR2 YYDKDF (reference sequence). This CDR3 is built from 13 residues.

The V call is TRBV9, the J call TRBJ2-2; D is undetermined. CDR1 and CDR2 from the germline V gene are SGDLS and YYNGEE. Trimming removed 3 bases from V and 6 bases from J, with 6 bases in between. CDR3 size: 12 residues. The CDR3 nucleotides are TGTGCCAGCAGCGACCGTGCCGGGGAGCTGTTTTTT. It codes for CASSDRAGELFF.

Worth noting for this clone: At the DNA level, this CDR3 is encoded by other sequences in the same sample as well. The rearrangement links TRBV10-3 to TRBJ1-1; no clear D. CDR1 and CDR2 from the germline V gene are ENHRY and SYGVKD. Trimming removed 2 bases at V and 1 base at J, with 5 bases between. The CDR3 contains 13 residues. CDR3 sequence reads: CAISETGNTEAFF. The CDR3 DNA follows: TGTGCCATCAGTGAGACCGGGAACACTGAAGCTTTCTTT.

The chain is built from TRBV7-8 and TRBJ1-1; D is undetermined. Germline CDR1 and CDR2: SGHVS and FQNEAQ. V was trimmed by 4 bases and J by 1 base, leaving 13 bases between them. The CDR3 is 15 residues long. CDR3 region: CASSSSGRWNTEAFF. The CDR3 DNA is TGTGCCAGCAGCTCCTCGGGGAGGTGGAACACTGAAGCTTTCTTT.

V is TRBV7-2 and J is TRBJ2-7; D may be TRBD1 (6 bases). The CDR3 sequence is 19 residues long. Trimming stripped 2 bases from V and 6 bases from J, with 29 bases between. Per germline, CDR1 SGHTA and CDR2 FQGNSA. DNA for the CDR3: TGTGCCAGCAGCTTACGAGGGGGAGTTAACGTCCTAATTTTGGGCGAGCAGTACTTC. It translates to CASSLRGGVNVLILGEQYF.

The rearrangement links TRBV9 to TRBJ1-3, with unresolved D. V lost 4 bases, J lost 0 bases, and 11 bases lay in between. This CDR3 is 15 amino acids long. Per the germline V gene, CDR1 is SGDLS and CDR2 is YYNGEE. This chain's CDR3 is CASSSLVSSGNTIYF. The CDR3 DNA is TGTGCCAGCAGCTCCTTAGTGAGCTCTGGAAACACCATATATTTT.